Included here is one TCR beta chain sequence, with context. This sample stems from a study of blood T cell repertoires in COVID-19. Study as a whole: PBMCs, B-cell-depleted T cells, or T cells were the source of the cDNA or gDNA that made up the material.

Germline values: CDR1 LNHDA, CDR2 SQIVND (reference sequence). The CDR3 length is 16 residues. J was trimmed by 5 bases and V by 10 bases; bases with no gene match: 17. Per the original data handling: The authors estimated nucleated cell counts from reference gene primer amplification. The method was immunoSEQ multiplex PCR; TCRdb's version includes in-frame clones alone and lacks a portion of them. The V and J calls and clone size were taken over from that table, and D and trimming were inferred from the DNA. The table records 100,000 to 150,000 clones, about 80% of them present only once. Material for sequencing was peripheral blood. This sequence originates from a human donor in a cohort sampled during active COVID-19. V is TRBV19 and J is TRBJ1-2; 9 bases align to TRBD1. The CDR3 region is CATSPGTGRSLYGYTF. CDR3 nucleotide sequence: TGTGCCACCTCGCCCGGGACAGGGCGAAGCCTTTATGGCTACACCTTC.